Below are 30 T cell receptor beta chains sequenced from a single sample in a study of human T cells and chemical hapten exposure. As to time point: patch test 2, 6 weeks after DPC sensitization. Specified treatment: therapeutic diphenylcyclopropenone sensitization with weekly scalp DPC. Using its own MiXCR run on the RACE reads, TCRdb lists one record per CDR3 protein. This table holds nearly 95,000 distinct CDR3 sequences, roughly 9.6% found once. The source was whole blood, collected in connection with sensitization to the hapten diphenylcyclopropenone (DPC). The receptors shown here come from a man in his forties with alopecia areata. Some clones in this sample may be carry-over from other donors' samples.

This clonotype was detected ten times or more. J is TRBJ1-1 and V is TRBV7-2; TRBD1 might be the D (5 bases). Germline V gene data show CDR1 as SGHTA and CDR2 as FQGNSA. The CDR3 length is 13 residues. The V and J ends lost 5 bases and 6 bases respectively, with 13 bases between them. CDR3 DNA: TGTGCCAGCAGCCCAGTAACCAGGGCTGAAGCTTTCTTT. It is translated as CASSPVTRAEAFF.

The gene calls are TRBV28 and TRBJ2-5; D is unresolved. The CDR3 runs 15 residues. The V gene's germline CDR1 is MDHEN and CDR2 SYDVKM. The V end was cut by 6 bases, the J end by 3 bases, with 17 bases between. CDR3 bases: TGTGCCAGCAGCTTTAAGGTGGCACCTAAAGAGACCCAGTACTTC. It codes for CASSFKVAPKETQYF.

This clonotype was found a few times. The chain couples TRBV29-1 to TRBJ2-3, with 10 nucleotides matching TRBD2. Germline CDR1 is SQVTM and CDR2 is ANQGSEA. CDR3 size: 16 residues. V shed 7 bases, J shed 3 bases, and the junction held 13 bases outside the gene matches. The CDR3, as DNA: TGCAGCGCAAGCGGGAGGGCCTTATTAAATACAGATACGCAGTATTTT. Translation: CSASGRALLNTDTQYF.

This clonotype has only a few counts. The chain has TRBV2 and TRBJ1-5; 9 bases align to TRBD1. The CDR3 sequence is 14 residues long. Germline CDR1 SNHLY, CDR2 FYNNEI. The V and J ends lost 5 bases and 6 bases, in that order; junction bases with no gene match: 5. The CDR3 is CASSQGTGSQPQHF. The CDR3 DNA reads TGTGCCAGCAGTCAGGGGACAGGGAGTCAGCCCCAGCATTTT.

Only a few counts were recorded for this clonotype. The rearrangement links TRBV30 to TRBJ2-3, with a weak D call TRBD2 (6 bases). Per the germline V gene, CDR1 is GTSNPN and CDR2 is SVGIG (reference sequence). CDR3 size: 16 residues. The ends were cut back, 0 bases at V and 0 bases at J, with 13 bases in the middle. Written as DNA, the CDR3 is TGTGCCTGGAGTGTATCTGGCCGGGGGAGCACAGATACGCAGTATTTT. Its translation is CAWSVSGRGSTDTQYF.

This clonotype has just a few counts. This chain uses TRBV12-3 or TRBV12-4 with TRBJ2-5; 13 positions agree with TRBD2. The CDR3 has 15 residues. V shed 3 bases and J 5 bases; nucleotides not matched to a gene: 3. The CDR3 region is CASSLGLAGSETQYF. CDR3 in DNA: TGTGCCAGCAGTTTGGGACTAGCGGGATCTGAGACCCAGTACTTC.

This clonotype was recorded a few times. The chain carries TRBV6-5 and TRBJ1-1; D remains unclear. Germline V lookup: CDR1 MNHEY, CDR2 SVGAGI. Trimming pared 2 bases from V and 1 base from J, leaving 5 bases between. CDR3 size: 13 residues. DNA of the CDR3: TGTGCCAGCAGTTACGGCCCGAACACTGAAGCTTTCTTT. It translates to CASSYGPNTEAFF.

The chain is built from TRBV15 and TRBJ2-2; D unresolved. The CDR3 covers 17 residues. CDR1 LNHNV and CDR2 YYDKDF come from the germline V gene (reference sequence). V was trimmed by 3 bases and J by 1 base, leaving 15 bases between them. DNA of the CDR3: TGTGCCACCAGCAGGGTCACCGGTGGGATGAACACCGGGGAGCTGTTTTTT. It specifies CATSRVTGGMNTGELFF.

The chain couples TRBV5-1 to TRBJ1-4, with TRBD1 identical over 7 bases. There are 14 residues in the CDR3. Germline CDR1 is SGHRS and CDR2 is YFSETQ. The trim removed 1 base at V and 7 bases at J, leaving 4 bases unmatched. The CDR3, as DNA: TGCGCCAGCAGCTTGTCAGGGGGAGGTGAAAAACTGTTTTTT. This translates into CASSLSGGGEKLFF.

A few counts support this clonotype. V is TRBV6-2 or TRBV6-3 and J is TRBJ2-3, with a possible D match to TRBD2 (6 bases). Germline V gives CDR1 MNHEY, CDR2 SVGEGT. CDR3 length equals 15 residues. V dropped 2 bases and J dropped 1 base, with 10 bases sitting between them. The CDR3 bases are TGTGCCAGCAGTTACCGGCGGGGTGGCACAGATACGCAGTATTTT. Protein sequence: CASSYRRGGTDTQYF.

This clonotype was seen only a few times. The chain couples TRBV7-2 to TRBJ2-7; no clear D gene. V gave up 0 bases and J gave up 0 bases, with 9 bases separating them. This CDR3 spans 15 amino acids. From germline, CDR1 is SGHTA and CDR2 FQGNSA. This CDR3 reads CASSLAWSDSYEQYF. The CDR3 DNA is TGTGCCAGCAGCTTAGCTTGGTCGGACTCCTACGAGCAGTACTTC.

This clonotype has a handful of counts. V usage is TRBV12-3 or TRBV12-4 and J usage is TRBJ1-2; no clear D gene. The CDR3 is 14 amino acids. The V end was cut by 1 base, the J end by 1 base, with 7 bases between. The CDR3 DNA follows: TGTGCCAGCAGTTTAGGCGGATTTAACTATGGCTACACCTTC. It specifies CASSLGGFNYGYTF.

This rearrangement joins TRBV24-1 to TRBJ1-5, with 10 bases fitting TRBD1. Losses at the gene ends were 3 bases for V and 5 bases for J; bases not matched to a gene: 3. Germline CDR1 is KGHDR and CDR2 is SFDVKD. There are 15 residues in the CDR3. The CDR3 spells CATSDPGTGDQPQHF. CDR3 coding DNA: TGTGCCACCAGTGATCCCGGGACAGGGGATCAGCCCCAGCATTTT.

The sample holds a few counts of this clonotype. V and J are TRBV11-2 and TRBJ2-2, with D perhaps matching TRBD1 (6 bases). Between the trimmed V and J ends, which lost 6 bases and 5 bases, there was a span of 16 bases. The CDR3 length is 15 residues. The V gene's germline CDR1 is SGHAT and CDR2 FQNNGV. The CDR3 nucleotides read TGTGCCAGCAGATCAGATTACGGACAGACCGGGGAGCTGTTTTTT. Encoded protein: CASRSDYGQTGELFF.

The V and J genes are TRBV5-1 and TRBJ2-3; a weak D match, TRBD2 (6 bases). CDR1 and CDR2 (germline): SGHRS, YFSETQ. Deletions cut 7 bases from V and 2 bases from J, with 14 bases between. The CDR3 runs to 14 residues. In DNA form, the CDR3 reads TGCGCCAGCGTCGGGAGCGTTTACACAGATACGCAGTATTTT. This gives the protein CASVGSVYTDTQYF.

Comment on this clonotype: The junction shows a germline mismatch at one end, possibly a read error. The rearrangement uses TRBV28 and TRBJ1-3; no firm D call. The germline gives CDR1 MDHEN, CDR2 SYDVKM. The CDR3 extends over 11 amino acids. The CDR3 DNA reads as TGTGCCAGCAGTTTCAGAAACACCATAAATTTT. Residues: CASSFRNTINF.

This clonotype has ten or more counts. The rearrangement uses TRBV6-1 and TRBJ1-2; TRBD1 aligns across 7 bases. Trimming cost V 2 bases and J 5 bases; bases outside gene matches: 11. The CDR3 extends over 16 amino acids. The germline gives CDR1 MNHNS, CDR2 SASEGT. DNA for the CDR3: TGTGCCAGCAGTGAATTCGAGGCGTCCAGGGGGTATGGCTACACCTTC. Translating it yields CASSEFEASRGYGYTF.

This clonotype showed up just a few times. The chain joins TRBV12-3 or TRBV12-4 to TRBJ1-1, with 7 positions matching TRBD1. The CDR3 consists of 12 residues. V lost 3 bases to trimming and J lost 11 bases; unmatched junction nucleotides: 6. The chain's CDR3 is CASSFLQGKAFF. In nucleotides, the CDR3 is TGTGCCAGCAGTTTCCTACAGGGGAAGGCTTTCTTT.

This clonotype appeared many times. This chain links TRBV18 with TRBJ1-5; D gene unclear. This CDR3 contains 13 residues. Looked up from germline, CDR1 is KGHSH and CDR2 is LQKENI. V was trimmed by 2 bases and J by 2 bases, leaving 4 bases between them. CDR3 amino acids: CASSPSGNQPQHF. Here the CDR3 DNA reads TGTGCCAGCTCACCATCGGGCAATCAGCCCCAGCATTTT.

This clonotype was counted only a few times. The V gene is TRBV14, the J gene TRBJ2-1; TRBD2 aligns across 10 bases. CDR3 length: 19 residues. Germline V gene lookup returns CDR1 SGHDN and CDR2 FVKESK. The trim removed 1 base at V and 0 bases at J, leaving 9 bases unmatched. The CDR3 region has the DNA TGTGCCAGCAGCCAAGTCCTAGCGGGAGTTCGTGTCTCCTACAATGAGCAGTTCTTC. This codes for CASSQVLAGVRVSYNEQFF.

This clonotype showed up just a few times. The J gene is TRBJ2-2, the V gene TRBV6-1; TRBD1 matches at 8 bases. J was trimmed by 1 base and V by 6 bases; bases with no gene match: 4. The CDR3 runs 15 residues. Germline-derived CDR1 and CDR2 are MNHNS and SASEGT. The CDR3 protein is CASSRGTGNTGELFF. The CDR3 region has the DNA TGTGCCAGCAGCCGAGGGACAGGGAACACCGGGGAGCTGTTTTTT.

V and J are TRBV4-1 and TRBJ2-3; D is undetermined. Trimming shortened V by 1 base and J by 7 bases, and 12 bases separated the two germline ends. The CDR3 extends over 14 amino acids. CDR1 and CDR2 from the germline V gene are MGHRA and YSYEKL. As DNA, the CDR3 is TGCGCCAGCAGCCAAGGGGGTACCCTCAATACGCAGTATTTT. Protein sequence: CASSQGGTLNTQYF.

The chain carries TRBV5-6 and TRBJ1-2, with D tentatively TRBD1 (6 bases). Germline CDR1 and CDR2: SGHDT and YYEEEE. This CDR3 is built from 16 residues. V lost 5 bases and J lost 5, with 22 bases in between. Written as DNA, the CDR3 is TGTGCCAGCAGTAACTCGGACAGTCTTGGTATATATGGCTACACCTTC. Residues: CASSNSDSLGIYGYTF.

The chain combines TRBV2 with TRBJ2-2, with 14 bases aligning to TRBD2. Germline V gene sequence: CDR1 SNHLY, CDR2 FYNNEI. Trimming removed 6 bases from V and 6 bases from J; junction bases left unmatched: 3. The CDR3 is made up of 15 amino acids. This CDR3 reads CASRGTSGSAGELFF. The CDR3 DNA follows: TGTGCCAGCAGAGGGACTAGCGGGAGTGCCGGGGAGCTGTTTTTT.

This chain joins TRBV12-3 or TRBV12-4 and TRBJ2-7; the match to TRBD2 covers 7 bases. V shed 5 bases, J shed 1 base, and the junction held 8 bases outside the gene matches. This CDR3 region has 15 residues. CDR3 residues: CASSPLAETSYEQYF. The CDR3 bases are TGTGCCAGCAGTCCGCTAGCGGAAACGTCCTACGAGCAGTACTTC.

CDR3 sequence: CASSPGLAGGNNEQFF. The CDR3 coding sequence is TGTGCCAGCAGTCCTGGACTAGCGGGAGGGAACAATGAGCAGTTCTTC. V gene TRBV12-3 or TRBV12-4 combines with J gene TRBJ2-1; 15 nucleotides line up with TRBD2. J gave up 5 bases and V 5 bases, and 4 bases lay outside the gene matches. This CDR3 comprises 16 residues.

This clonotype was detected only a few times. The genes are TRBV29-1 and TRBJ2-7, with TRBD2 identical over 8 bases. CDR3 length equals 17 residues. The germline CDR1 and CDR2 sequences are SQVTM and ANQGSEA. J gave up 0 bases and V 7 bases, and 17 bases lay outside the gene matches. CDR3 nucleotides: TGCAGCGAACCCGGGGGTAGCGGGGACCCAAGCTCCTACGAGCAGTACTTC. It translates to CSEPGGSGDPSSYEQYF.

The rearrangement uses TRBV6-5 and TRBJ2-7; D is ambiguous. V dropped 6 bases and J dropped 6 bases, with 15 bases sitting between them. Germline V lookup: CDR1 MNHEY, CDR2 SVGAGI. The CDR3 has 13 residues. Written as DNA, the CDR3 is TGTGCCAGCAGACAGCCGAGGACCCTCGAGCAGTACTTC. Translated: CASRQPRTLEQYF.

This clonotype was observed a handful of times. The chain combines TRBV5-1 with TRBJ1-4, with unresolved D. Germline CDR1 SGHRS, CDR2 YFSETQ. The CDR3 is 15 residues long. V shed 5 bases and J shed 0 bases, with 11 bases lying between them. The CDR3 sequence is CASRTNRATNEKLFF. For the CDR3, the DNA is TGCGCCAGCAGAACGAACAGAGCAACTAATGAAAAACTGTTTTTT.

This clonotype has more than one count but fewer than ten. The CDR3 sequence: CASSYTGTDTQYF. The CDR3 DNA is TGTGCCAGCAGTTACACAGGCACAGATACGCAGTATTTT. The chain carries TRBV6-5 and TRBJ2-3, with D unclear. The CDR3 has 13 amino acids. CDR1 MNHEY and CDR2 SVGAGI come from the germline V gene. V lost 2 bases, J lost 1 base, and 4 bases lay in between.